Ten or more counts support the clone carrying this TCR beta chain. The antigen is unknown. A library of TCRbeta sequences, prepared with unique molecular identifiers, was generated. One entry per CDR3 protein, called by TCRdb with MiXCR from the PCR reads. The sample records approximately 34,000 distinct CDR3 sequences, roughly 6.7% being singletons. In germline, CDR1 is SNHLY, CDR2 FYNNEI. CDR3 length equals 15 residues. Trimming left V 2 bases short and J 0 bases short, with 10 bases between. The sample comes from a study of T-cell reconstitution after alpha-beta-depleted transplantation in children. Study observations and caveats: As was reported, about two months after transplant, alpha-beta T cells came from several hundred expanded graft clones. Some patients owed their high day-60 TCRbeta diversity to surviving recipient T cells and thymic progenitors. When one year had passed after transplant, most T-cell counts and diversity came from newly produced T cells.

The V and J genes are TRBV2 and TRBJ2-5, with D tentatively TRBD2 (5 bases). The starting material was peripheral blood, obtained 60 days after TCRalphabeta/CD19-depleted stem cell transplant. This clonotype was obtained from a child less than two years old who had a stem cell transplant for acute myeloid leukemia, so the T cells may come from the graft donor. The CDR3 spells CASSEWSGYQETQYF. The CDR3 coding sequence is TGTGCCAGCAGTGAATGGTCGGGGTACCAAGAGACCCAGTACTTC.